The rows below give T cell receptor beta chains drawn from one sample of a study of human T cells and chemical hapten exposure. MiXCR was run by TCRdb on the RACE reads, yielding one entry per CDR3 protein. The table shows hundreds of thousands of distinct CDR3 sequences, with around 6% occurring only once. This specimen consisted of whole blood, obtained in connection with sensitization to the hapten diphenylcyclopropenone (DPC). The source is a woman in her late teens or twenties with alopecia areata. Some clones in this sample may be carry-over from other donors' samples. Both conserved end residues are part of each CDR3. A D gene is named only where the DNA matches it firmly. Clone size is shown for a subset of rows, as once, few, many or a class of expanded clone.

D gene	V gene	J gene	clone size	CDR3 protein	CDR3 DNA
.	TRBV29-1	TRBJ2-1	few	CSLGNNEQFF	TGCAGCCTGGGGAACAATGAGCAGTTCTTC
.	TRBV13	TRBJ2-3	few	CASTTSTDTQYF	TGTGCCAGTACGACCTCCACAGATACGCAGTATTTT
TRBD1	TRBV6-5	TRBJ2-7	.	CASRRTGMGEQYF	TGTGCCAGCAGACGGACAGGGATGGGGGAGCAGTACTTC
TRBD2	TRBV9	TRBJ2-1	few	CASSPPSGKYNEQFF	TGTGCCAGCAGCCCGCCCAGCGGGAAATACAATGAGCAGTTCTTC
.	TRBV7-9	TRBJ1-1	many	CASSWLQAGGTEAFF	TGTGCCAGCAGCTGGCTACAGGCCGGAGGGACTGAAGCTTTCTTT
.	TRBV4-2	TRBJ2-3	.	CASSQDWRTDTQYF	TGTGCCAGCAGCCAAGATTGGAGGACAGATACGCAGTATTTT
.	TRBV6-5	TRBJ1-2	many	CASSQPGAAAYGYTF	TGTGCCAGCAGCCAGCCTGGGGCAGCCGCTTATGGCTACACCTTC
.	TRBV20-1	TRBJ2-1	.	CSARSDREQFF	TGCAGTGCTAGGTCCGACCGTGAGCAGTTCTTC
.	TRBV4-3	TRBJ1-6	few	CASSQGARGKDYNSPLHF	TGCGCCAGCAGCCAAGGTGCCCGAGGGAAGGACTATAATTCACCCCTCCACTTT
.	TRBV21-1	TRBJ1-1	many	CASSKGRDRQGLTGNTEAFF	TGTGCCAGCAGCAAGGGAAGGGACAGGCAGGGGCTAACGGGGAACACTGAAGCTTTCTTT
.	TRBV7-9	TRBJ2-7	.	CASSFANPKTEQYF	TGTGCCAGCAGCTTCGCGAACCCTAAAACCGAGCAGTACTTC
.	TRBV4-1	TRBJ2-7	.	CASSQPRVSYEQYF	TGCGCCAGCAGCCAACCGCGGGTCTCCTACGAGCAGTACTTC
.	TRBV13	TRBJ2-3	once	CASSLRLEVTDTQYF	TGTGCCAGCAGCTTGAGACTAGAGGTAACAGATACGCAGTATTTT
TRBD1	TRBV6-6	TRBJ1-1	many	CASRRTGGAEAFF	TGTGCCAGCAGACGGACAGGGGGCGCCGAAGCTTTCTTT
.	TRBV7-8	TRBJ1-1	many	CASSLEDGVNTEAFF	TGTGCCAGCAGCTTAGAGGACGGCGTGAACACTGAAGCTTTCTTT
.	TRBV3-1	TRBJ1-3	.	CASSQDILPGNTIYF	TGTGCCAGCAGCCAAGATATCCTCCCCGGAAACACCATATATTTT
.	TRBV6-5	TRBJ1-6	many	CASSYDGTWGTPLHF	TGTGCCAGCAGTTACGATGGGACCTGGGGGACACCCCTCCACTTT
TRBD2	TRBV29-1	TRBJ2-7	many	CSVKGGSGEQYF	TGCAGCGTCAAGGGAGGGTCTGGGGAGCAGTACTTC
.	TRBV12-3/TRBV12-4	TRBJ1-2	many	CASSKDGLSYGYTF	TGTGCCAGCAGTAAAGACGGTCTCTCCTATGGCTACACCTTC
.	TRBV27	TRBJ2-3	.	CASSQQVVTDTQYF	TGTGCCAGCAGCCAACAGGTGGTCACAGATACGCAGTATTTT
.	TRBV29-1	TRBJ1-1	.	CSVYRDPGAFF	TGCAGCGTTTACAGAGACCCTGGAGCTTTCTTT
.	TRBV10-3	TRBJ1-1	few	CAIGSTWKAFF	TGTGCCATCGGAAGCACTTGGAAAGCTTTCTTT
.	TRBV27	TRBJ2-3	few	CASSSIERPTDTQYF	TGTGCCAGCAGTTCCATTGAGAGGCCCACAGATACGCAGTATTTT
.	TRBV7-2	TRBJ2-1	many	CASSKEGREQFF	TGTGCCAGCAGCAAAGAGGGTCGTGAGCAGTTCTTC
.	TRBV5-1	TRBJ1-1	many	CASSPRLGGTTEAFF	TGCGCCAGCAGCCCCCGATTAGGGGGTACGACTGAAGCTTTCTTT
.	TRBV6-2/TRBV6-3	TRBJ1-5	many	CASSYGDGNPQPQHF	TGTGCCAGCAGTTACGGGGACGGTAATCCCCAGCCCCAGCATTTT
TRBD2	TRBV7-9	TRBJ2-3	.	CASSSRLAESTDTQYF	TGTGCCAGCAGCTCCCGACTAGCGGAGAGCACAGATACGCAGTATTTT
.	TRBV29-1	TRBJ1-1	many	CSVEVRGLGTEAFF	TGCAGCGTTGAAGTACGCGGCCTGGGTACTGAAGCTTTCTTT
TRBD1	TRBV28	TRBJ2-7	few	CASSSQQGEGTEQYF	TGTGCCAGCAGTTCACAACAGGGGGAAGGTACCGAGCAGTACTTC
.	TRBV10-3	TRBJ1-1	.	CAISEWRGGTEAFF	TGTGCCATCAGTGAATGGCGGGGGGGTACTGAAGCTTTCTTT
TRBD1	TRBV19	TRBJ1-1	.	CASSIYRGEAFF	TGTGCCAGTAGTATCTACAGGGGTGAAGCTTTCTTT
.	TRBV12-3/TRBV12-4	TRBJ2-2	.	CASSLWGGFVGELFF	TGTGCCAGCAGTTTATGGGGAGGCTTCGTCGGGGAGCTGTTTTTT
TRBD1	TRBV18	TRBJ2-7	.	CASSPFFTGQGTYEQYF	TGTGCCAGCTCACCCTTCTTCACGGGACAGGGGACCTACGAGCAGTACTTC
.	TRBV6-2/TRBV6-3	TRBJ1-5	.	CASSYFGANQPQHF	TGTGCCAGCAGTTACTTCGGGGCAAATCAGCCCCAGCATTTT
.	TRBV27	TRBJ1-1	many	CASSSERFMNTEAFF	TGTGCCAGCAGTTCAGAGCGGTTTATGAACACTGAAGCTTTCTTT
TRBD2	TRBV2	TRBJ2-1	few	CASSELWLAGTEKLF	TGTGCCAGCAGTGAACTGTGGCTAGCGGGTACCGAGAAACTCTTC
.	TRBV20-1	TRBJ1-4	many	CSAPRNEKLFF	TGCAGTGCTCCCCGTAATGAAAAACTGTTTTTT
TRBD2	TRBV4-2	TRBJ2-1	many	CASSQGPASGGRDEQFF	TGTGCCAGCAGCCAAGGCCCGGCTAGCGGGGGGCGCGATGAGCAGTTCTTC
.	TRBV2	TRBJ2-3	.	CASRSAGTSTDTQYF	TGTGCCAGCAGGTCAGCAGGGACTAGCACAGATACGCAGTATTTT
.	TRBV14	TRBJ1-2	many	CASSQEVRGF	TGTGCCAGCAGCCAAGAAGTCCGGGGATTC
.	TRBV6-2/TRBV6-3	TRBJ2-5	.	CASSGESGFQETQYF	TGTGCCAGCAGTGGGGAATCGGGGTTTCAAGAGACCCAGTACTTC
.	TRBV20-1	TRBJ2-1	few	CSALLAREQFF	TGCAGTGCTCTACTAGCTCGGGAGCAGTTCTTC
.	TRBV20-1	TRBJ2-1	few	CSAMMGVSSYNEQFF	TGCAGTGCTATGATGGGGGTCAGCTCCTACAATGAGCAGTTCTTC
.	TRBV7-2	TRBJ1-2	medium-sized	CASSLTTAQNYGYTF	TGTGCCAGCAGCTTAACTACGGCCCAGAACTATGGCTACACCTTC
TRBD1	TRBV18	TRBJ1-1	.	CASSPPTGSVTNTEAFF	TGTGCCAGCTCACCACCGACAGGGAGTGTCACTAACACTGAAGCTTTCTTT
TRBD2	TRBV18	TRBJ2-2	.	CASSRGKNTGELFF	TGTGCCAGCTCGCGGGGGAAGAACACCGGGGAGCTGTTTTTT
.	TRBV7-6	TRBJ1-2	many	CASSSLPSVGNYGYTF	TGTGCCAGCAGCTCCCTCCCTTCGGTCGGAAACTATGGCTACACCTTC
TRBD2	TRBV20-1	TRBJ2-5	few	CSARTKRLAGYQETQYF	TGCAGTGCTAGAACAAAAAGACTAGCGGGGTACCAAGAGACCCAGTACTTC
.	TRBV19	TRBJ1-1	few	CASSMQEGSRFTEAFF	TGTGCCAGTAGTATGCAGGAGGGAAGTCGGTTCACTGAAGCTTTCTTT
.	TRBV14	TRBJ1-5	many	CASSPPGNNQPQHF	TGTGCCAGCAGCCCACCAGGGAACAATCAGCCCCAGCATTTT
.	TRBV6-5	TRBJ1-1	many	CASSYSRVLNTEAFF	TGTGCCAGCAGTTACTCCCGGGTTCTGAACACTGAAGCTTTCTTT